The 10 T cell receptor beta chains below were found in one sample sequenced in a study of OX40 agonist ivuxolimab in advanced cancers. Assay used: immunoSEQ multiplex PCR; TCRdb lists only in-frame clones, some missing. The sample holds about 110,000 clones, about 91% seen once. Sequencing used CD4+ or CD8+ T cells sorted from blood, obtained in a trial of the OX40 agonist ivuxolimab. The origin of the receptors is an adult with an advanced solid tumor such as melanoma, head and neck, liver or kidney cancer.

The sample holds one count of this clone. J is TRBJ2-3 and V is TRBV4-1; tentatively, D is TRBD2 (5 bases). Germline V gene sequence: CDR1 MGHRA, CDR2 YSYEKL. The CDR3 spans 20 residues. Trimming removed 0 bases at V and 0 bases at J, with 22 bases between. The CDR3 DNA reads TGCGCCAGCAGCCAAGACCCAATCCTTCGGGGAGCCTCGAGCACAGATACGCAGTATTTT. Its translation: CASSQDPILRGASSTDTQYF.

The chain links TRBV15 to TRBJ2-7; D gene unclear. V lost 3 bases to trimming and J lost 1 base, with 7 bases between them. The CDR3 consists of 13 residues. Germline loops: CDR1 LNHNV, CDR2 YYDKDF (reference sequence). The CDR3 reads CATSRLRSYEQYF. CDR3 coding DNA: TGTGCCACCAGCAGGTTGAGATCCTACGAGCAGTACTTC.

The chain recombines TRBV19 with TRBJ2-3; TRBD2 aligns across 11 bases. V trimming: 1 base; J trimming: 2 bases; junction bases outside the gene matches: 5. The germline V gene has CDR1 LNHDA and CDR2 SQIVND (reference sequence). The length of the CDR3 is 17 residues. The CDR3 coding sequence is TGTGCCAGTAGTATAGGGGGACTAGCGGAGTACACAGATACGCAGTATTTT. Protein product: CASSIGGLAEYTDTQYF.

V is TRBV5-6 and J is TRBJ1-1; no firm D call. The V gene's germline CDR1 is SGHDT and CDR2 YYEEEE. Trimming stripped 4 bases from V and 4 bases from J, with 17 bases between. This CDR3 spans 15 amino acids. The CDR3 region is CASSHLGPLGTEAFF. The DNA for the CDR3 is TGTGCCAGCAGCCACCTTGGACCCCTGGGCACTGAAGCTTTCTTT. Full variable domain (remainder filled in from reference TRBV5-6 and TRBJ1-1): DAGVTQSPTHLIKTRGQQVTLRCSPKSGHDTVSWYQQALGQGPQFIFQYYEEEERQRGNFPDRFSGHQFPNYSSELNVNALLLGDSALYLCASSHLGPLGTEAFFGQGTRLTVV.

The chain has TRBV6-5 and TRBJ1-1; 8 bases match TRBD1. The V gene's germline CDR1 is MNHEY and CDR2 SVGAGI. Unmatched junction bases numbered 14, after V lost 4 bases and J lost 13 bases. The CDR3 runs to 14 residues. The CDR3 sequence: CASSSPRTGMIDFF. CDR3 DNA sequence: TGTGCCAGCAGTTCACCCCGGACAGGGATGATTGATTTCTTT.

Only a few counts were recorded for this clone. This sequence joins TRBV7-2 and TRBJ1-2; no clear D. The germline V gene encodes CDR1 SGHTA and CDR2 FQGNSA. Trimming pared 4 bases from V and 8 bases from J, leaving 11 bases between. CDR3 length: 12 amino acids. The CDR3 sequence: CASSSKGWGYTF. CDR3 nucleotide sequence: TGTGCCAGCAGCTCCAAGGGTTGGGGCTACACCTTC.

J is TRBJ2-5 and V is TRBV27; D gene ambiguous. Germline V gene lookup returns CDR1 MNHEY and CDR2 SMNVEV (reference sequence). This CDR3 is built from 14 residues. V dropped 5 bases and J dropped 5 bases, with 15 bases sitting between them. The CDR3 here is CASSIPGSTETQYF. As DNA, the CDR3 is TGTGCCAGCAGTATCCCGGGTTCCACGGAGACCCAGTACTTC.

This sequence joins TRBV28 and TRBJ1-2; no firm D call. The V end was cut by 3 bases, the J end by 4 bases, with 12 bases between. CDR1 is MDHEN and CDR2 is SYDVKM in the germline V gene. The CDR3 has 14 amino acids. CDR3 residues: CASSFGGVGYGYTF. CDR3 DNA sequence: TGTGCCAGCAGTTTCGGTGGGGTGGGCTATGGCTACACCTTC.

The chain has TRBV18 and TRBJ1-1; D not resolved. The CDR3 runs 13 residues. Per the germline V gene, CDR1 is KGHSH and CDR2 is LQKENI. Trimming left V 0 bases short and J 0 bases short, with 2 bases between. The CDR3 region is CASSPPMNTEAFF. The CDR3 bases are TGTGCCAGCTCACCACCGATGAACACTGAAGCTTTCTTT. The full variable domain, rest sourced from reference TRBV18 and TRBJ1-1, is NAGVMQNPRHLVRRRGQEARLRCSPMKGHSHVYWYRQLPEEGLKFMVYLQKENIIDESGMPKERFSAEFPKEGPSILRIQQVVRGDSAAYFCASSPPMNTEAFFGQGTRLTVV.

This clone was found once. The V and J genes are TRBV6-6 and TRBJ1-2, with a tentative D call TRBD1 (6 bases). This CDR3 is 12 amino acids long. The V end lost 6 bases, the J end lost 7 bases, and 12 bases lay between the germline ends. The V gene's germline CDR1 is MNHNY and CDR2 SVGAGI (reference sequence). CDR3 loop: CASRTGISGYTF. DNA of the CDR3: TGTGCCAGCAGAACAGGGATCTCTGGCTACACCTTC.